These 31 T cell receptor beta chains share one sample of origin, sequenced in a study of tumor-infiltrating lymphocytes in primary liver carcinoma. Germline DNA was also extracted, and blood RNA was taken from unsorted whole blood. Constant-region priming of 500 to 550 ng total RNA yielded TCR beta cDNA. It was through three nested multiplex PCR rounds of slightly modified ARM-PCR that TCR beta libraries arose. TRBV1-TRBV30 forward primers paired with a C-beta reverse primer were used in the first two PCR rounds, which ran approximately 11 cycles each. TCRdb re-derived calls from the multiplex PCR reads in MiXCR, one entry per CDR3 protein. The sample holds fewer than 400,000 distinct CDR3 sequences, less than 75% seen once. Material for sequencing was peripheral blood. The receptors stem from a man between 35 and 55 years old with primary liver carcinoma and hepatitis B virus infection.

To note about this clonotype: A clone one base away is much larger, so this may be a read error. The CDR3: CANSYRDSNQPQHF. The CDR3 region has the DNA TGTGCCAACAGTTACCGGGACAGCAATCAGCCCCAGCATTTT. The V call is TRBV6-2 or TRBV6-3, the J call TRBJ1-5, with D tentatively TRBD1 (5 bases). This CDR3 spans 14 amino acids. Germline-derived CDR1 and CDR2 are MNHEY and SVGEGT.

Concerning this clonotype: Likely a read error: the CDR3 ends without its conserved phenylalanine or tryptophan. V is TRBV5-6 and J is TRBJ1-4; 7 nucleotides align to TRBD1. This CDR3 contains 18 residues. Losses at the gene ends were 0 bases for V and 4 bases for J; bases not matched to a gene: 12. Germline-derived CDR1 and CDR2 are SGHDT and YYEEEE. CDR3 residues: CASSLGWTGESNNEKLFS. For the CDR3, the DNA is TGTGCCAGCAGCTTGGGATGGACAGGAGAATCCAATAATGAAAAACTGTTTTCT.

With respect to this clonotype: A much bigger clone sits one base away, suggesting this may be a read error. The chain combines TRBV29-1 with TRBJ2-5; either TRBD1 or TRBD2 may supply D (5 bases each). This CDR3 comprises 12 residues. Germline lookup yields CDR1 SQVTM and CDR2 ANQGSEA. CDR3 in amino acids: CSERRDGETQYF. In nucleotides, the CDR3 is TGCAGTGAAAGAAGGGACGGCGAGACCCAGTACTTC.

The chain couples TRBV11-2 to TRBJ1-5; 7 bases match TRBD1. Germline V lookup: CDR1 SGHAT, CDR2 FQNNGV. CDR3 size: 17 residues. J gave up 10 bases and V 5 bases, and 20 bases lay outside the gene matches. CDR3 coding DNA: TGTGCCAGCAGCCGAAATCCCCCCGGGGCAGGGGGAGGACCCCAGCATTTT. Its protein is CASSRNPPGAGGGPQHF.

As regards this clonotype: Since a much larger clone is just one base distant, this may be a read error. The chain is built from TRBV6-1 and TRBJ2-3, with D perhaps matching TRBD2 (6 bases). Germline CDR1 MNHNS, CDR2 SASEGT. This CDR3 region has 16 residues. V was trimmed by 4 bases and J by 1 base, leaving 15 bases between them. The CDR3 is CASSVSAGIGTDTQYF. The DNA for the CDR3 is TGTGCCAGCAGTGTCTCTGCGGGAATCGGCACAGATACGCAGTATTTT.

On this clonotype: One base away lies a much larger clone, so this may be a sequencing read error. The genes are TRBV12-3 or TRBV12-4 and TRBJ2-3; maybe TRBD1 (5 bases). The CDR3 totals 14 residues. V shed 7 bases and J shed 2 bases, with 13 bases lying between them. The CDR3 coding sequence is TGTGCCAGCACCAGGAGCAGGGTCACAGATACGCAGTATTTT. Its protein product is CASTRSRVTDTQYF.

As to this clonotype: Compared with germline, one end of the junction differs, possibly owing to a read error. The chain employs TRBV11-2 and TRBJ2-2, with a weak D call TRBD1 (5 bases). The CDR3 is 15 residues long. Germline V gene sequence: CDR1 SGHAT, CDR2 FQNNGV. The CDR3, as DNA: TGTGGCAGCAGCTTAGTGGACACCAACACCGGGGAGCTGTTTTTT. Its translation is CGSSLVDTNTGELFF.

The chain has TRBV10-3 and TRBJ2-2, with 8 bases lining up with TRBD2. Germline values: CDR1 ENHRY, CDR2 SYGVKD. V lost 11 bases and J lost 14; bases outside the gene matches: 13. This CDR3 has 12 residues. The CDR3 sequence: CAAGGAEGVLFF. CDR3 DNA sequence: TGTGCCGCGGGAGGAGCCGAGGGGGTCCTGTTTTTT.

The chain carries TRBV12-3 or TRBV12-4 and TRBJ2-7; weak D call: TRBD2 (6 bases). V shed 2 bases and J shed 12 bases, with 17 bases lying between them. The CDR3 length is 13 residues. CDR3 DNA sequence: TGTGCCAGCAGTTTATCCTCGGAGGGTCCTCGGTACTTC. This sequence encodes CASSLSSEGPRYF.

Turning to this clonotype: One junction end does not reproduce the germline sequence, and a read error may be involved. The rearrangement links TRBV10-2 to TRBJ2-7; D is ambiguous. The CDR3 has 14 residues. The germline gives CDR1 WSHSY, CDR2 SAAADI. The CDR3 nucleotides are TGCGCCAGCAGCGAGTCGACGGGTAGGAACGAGAAGTACTTC. It encodes CASSESTGRNEKYF.

V is TRBV4-3 and J is TRBJ2-3; D not resolved. The V gene lost 3 bases and the J gene lost 2 bases, with 9 bases spanning the gap. Germline V gene lookup returns CDR1 LGHNA and CDR2 YSLEER. This CDR3 is 14 amino acids long. CDR3 bases: TGCGCCAGCAGCCAGGATCACGTCACAGATACGCAGTATTTT. Translated: CASSQDHVTDTQYF.

This clonotype showed up many times. This sequence joins TRBV29-1 and TRBJ2-7, with 7 bases that match TRBD1. The CDR3 has 12 residues. With 7 bases clipped from V and 0 bases from J, the junction kept 3 bases outside the gene matches. Looked up from germline, CDR1 is SQVTM and CDR2 is ANQGSEA. The CDR3 sequence: CSATGSSYEQYF. CDR3 DNA: TGCAGCGCGACAGGGAGCTCCTACGAGCAGTACTTC.

The sample holds many counts of this clonotype. The rearrangement links TRBV29-1 to TRBJ2-1; D not certain. The germline CDR1 and CDR2 sequences are SQVTM and ANQGSEA. CDR3 size: 10 residues. V shed 7 bases and J shed 7 bases, with 8 bases lying between them. The CDR3 DNA is TGCAGCGCCGTTGATAATGAGCAGTTCTTC. Protein product: CSAVDNEQFF.

This clonotype was recorded many times. The V gene is TRBV6-1, the J gene TRBJ2-3; 7 bases map to TRBD1. The CDR3 is 13 amino acids. V lost 8 bases, J lost 2 bases, and 4 bases stayed unmatched. Germline lookup yields CDR1 MNHNS and CDR2 SASEGT. The CDR3 DNA reads TGTGCCAGCTCGGGACAGCACACAGATACGCAGTATTTT. This sequence encodes CASSGQHTDTQYF.

The V and J genes are TRBV12-3 or TRBV12-4 and TRBJ2-5, with a weak D call TRBD1 (5 bases). V dropped 6 bases and J dropped 4 bases, with 18 bases sitting between them. The CDR3 loop spans 15 amino acids. Here the CDR3 reads CASSLDRTRSETQYF. Here the CDR3 DNA reads TGTGCCAGCAGCCTCGACAGAACGAGGTCAGAGACCCAGTACTTC.

The chain links TRBV11-1 to TRBJ2-1, with D unclear. The V and J ends lost 5 bases and 0 bases respectively, with 14 bases between them. The length of the CDR3 is 16 residues. Germline CDR1 is SGHAT and CDR2 is FQDESV (reference sequence). The CDR3 nucleotides read TGTGCCAGCAGCCCCCTGGTGGCAGACTCCTACAATGAGCAGTTCTTC. This gives the protein CASSPLVADSYNEQFF.

This chain joins TRBV5-1 and TRBJ2-1; 8 bases line up with TRBD1. J gave up 7 bases and V 2 bases, and 20 bases lay outside the gene matches. Germline lookup yields CDR1 SGHRS and CDR2 YFSETQ. The CDR3 contains 19 residues. Written as DNA, the CDR3 is TGCGCCAGCAGCTTAGAAATGACACAGGGGGTTCGGCTATGGAATGAGCAGTTCTTC. It yields the protein CASSLEMTQGVRLWNEQFF.

J is TRBJ1-2 and V is TRBV7-9, with a possible D match to TRBD1 (6 bases). V dropped 6 bases and J dropped 2 bases, with 16 bases sitting between them. CDR1 and CDR2 from the germline V gene are SEHNR and FQNEAQ (reference sequence). The CDR3 runs to 15 residues. CDR3 coding DNA: TGTGCCAGCAGGCCGTTCGGGGGCGAGAACTATGGCTACACCTTC. Protein sequence: CASRPFGGENYGYTF.

This clonotype was seen repeatedly, ten times or more. The genes are TRBV11-2 and TRBJ1-2, with 11 bases fitting TRBD1. V lost 5 bases, J lost 8 bases, and 10 bases stayed unmatched. Germline V gives CDR1 SGHAT, CDR2 FQNNGV. The CDR3 has 15 residues. The CDR3 DNA reads as TGTGCCAGCAGCAAAGGGACAGGGGGATTCGAAGGCTACACCTTC. Residues: CASSKGTGGFEGYTF.

This clonotype was seen repeatedly, ten times or more. Here the CDR3 DNA reads TGTGCCAGCAGCGCCCGGGTCCAAGAACACCTCACAGATACGCAGTATTTT. Protein product: CASSARVQEHLTDTQYF. The genes are TRBV11-2 and TRBJ2-3; D not certain. The CDR3 contains 17 residues. Trimming left V 5 bases short and J 2 bases short, with 20 bases between. CDR1 is SGHAT, CDR2 FQNNGV, per germline.

This clonotype was counted once. This chain connects TRBV11-1 to TRBJ1-6; D may be TRBD1 (5 bases). The CDR3 is 13 residues long. V gave up 10 bases and J gave up 9 bases, with 16 bases separating them. In germline, CDR1 is SGHAT, CDR2 FQDESV (reference sequence). CDR3 loop: CANSRTMVSPLHF. The CDR3 DNA is TGTGCCAATAGCCGGACAATGGTTTCACCCCTCCACTTT.

Comment on this clonotype: Possible read error: a much larger clone is one base away. This chain uses TRBV6-6 with TRBJ2-5; 7 bases agree with TRBD1. This CDR3 has 16 amino acids. CDR1 and CDR2 from the germline V gene are MNHNY and SVGAGI (reference sequence). The CDR3, as DNA: TGTGCCAGCGGTTACAGGGGTCAGAAGTCAGGGGAGACCCAGTACTTC. As protein: CASGYRGQKSGETQYF.

For this clonotype: A clone one base away is much larger, so this may be a read error. This chain joins TRBV12-3 or TRBV12-4 and TRBJ2-6, with D possibly TRBD2 on 6 matching bases. The CDR3 is 19 amino acids. CDR3 loop: CASSPLRGLSLSGANLLTF. The DNA for the CDR3 is TGTGCCAGCAGTCCCCTGCGGGGCTTGTCATTATCTGGGGCCAACCTCCTGACTTTC.

In the case of this clonotype: Possible read error: a much larger clone is one base away. The V gene is TRBV7-9, the J gene TRBJ2-3; 8 bases agree with TRBD2. Germline loops: CDR1 SEHNR, CDR2 FQNEAQ (reference sequence). The CDR3 covers 15 residues. CDR3: CAGSERELRTDTQYF. CDR3 in DNA: TGTGCCGGCAGCGAGCGGGAGCTACGCACAGATACGCAGTATTTT.

Concerning this clonotype itself: A single base separates this from a much larger clone, so it may be a read error. CDR3 region: CASAKTGGSKKLFF. DNA for the CDR3: TGCGCCAGCGCGAAGACAGGGGGCAGTAAAAAACTGTTTTTT. J is TRBJ1-4 and V is TRBV10-1; the match to TRBD1 covers 10 bases. Germline CDR1 reads WNHNN; CDR2 reads SYGVQD (reference sequence). The J segment lost 9 bases and the V segment lost 8 bases, leaving 9 bases of the junction unmatched. This CDR3 is built from 14 residues.

The V call is TRBV12-2, the J call TRBJ2-7; the table's D call TRBD2 went unverified against the DNA. TRBV12-2 constitutes a pseudogene. This CDR3 region has 17 residues. CDR3 in amino acids: CASRALAGVAKPYERYF. The DNA for the CDR3 is TGTGCAAGTCGCGCACTAGCGGGAGTGGCCAAGCCCTACGAGCGGTACTTC.

For this clonotype: Germline and junction disagree at one end, which may indicate a read error. The CDR3 region has the DNA TGCAGCGTTGAAACACTGAGAAACAATGGGCAGTTCTTC. As protein: CSVETLRNNGQFF. The chain is built from TRBV29-1 and TRBJ2-1; D gene ambiguous. The CDR3 sequence is 13 residues long. Germline-derived CDR1 and CDR2 are SQVTM and ANQGSEA.

In the case of this clonotype: Mismatch with germline at one junction end may stem from a read error. The V gene is TRBV11-1, the J gene TRBJ2-1; D ambiguous. Germline lookup yields CDR1 SGHAT and CDR2 FQDESV (reference sequence). This CDR3 has 16 residues. The CDR3 nucleotides are TGTGCCAGCAGTAAAACCGGTACTAACTCCTACAATGAGCAGCTATTC. This translates into CASSKTGTNSYNEQLF.

As to this clonotype: A read error may explain this, as a much larger clone is one base away. Here the CDR3 DNA reads TGCGCCAGCAGCCAAGGAGGGCTGACGTCTGGAAACACCATATATTTT. Translating it yields CASSQGGLTSGNTIYF. V gene TRBV4-1 combines with J gene TRBJ1-3; D unclear. The V end lost 1 base, the J end lost 1 base, and 11 bases lay between the germline ends. Germline values: CDR1 MGHRA, CDR2 YSYEKL. The CDR3 has 16 amino acids.

This clonotype was detected ten times or more. The rearrangement links TRBV6-1 to TRBJ1-5; possible D gene TRBD1, 5 bases. CDR1 MNHNS and CDR2 SASEGT come from the germline V gene. Trimming took off 6 bases at V and 5 bases at J, with 20 bases between the two ends. The CDR3 has 16 residues. The CDR3 loop reads CASRNFRKGIYQPQHF. The CDR3 DNA is TGTGCCAGCAGGAACTTTAGGAAGGGGATTTATCAGCCCCAGCATTTT.

Note on this clonotype: Germline is not matched at one junction end, which may reflect a read error. The chain joins TRBV4-2 to TRBJ1-1; D is unclear. In germline, CDR1 is LGHNA, CDR2 YNFKEQ. The CDR3 extends over 14 amino acids. CDR3 nucleotide sequence: TGTGCTAGCAGCCAAGATATCATGACGGCTGAAGCTTTCTTT. This translates into CASSQDIMTAEAFF.